This TCR beta chain was identified during a study of T cell changes during pregnancy in multiple sclerosis. This CDR3 contains 14 residues. Trimming left V 3 bases short and J 0 bases short, with 6 bases between. The V gene's germline CDR1 is LGHNA and CDR2 YSLEER. TCRdb's copy holds only in-frame clones and misses some; the assay was immunoSEQ multiplex PCR. In the table there are about 80,000 clones, about 91% of which are singletons. Sequencing was performed on peripheral blood, taken before pregnancy. The receptor comes from a female donor with multiple sclerosis, enrolled in a pregnancy study. The rearrangement uses TRBV4-3 and TRBJ1-3; no clear D gene. CDR3 bases: TGCGCCAGCAGCCATACAGTCTCTGGAAACACCATATATTTT. Its translation: CASSHTVSGNTIYF.